These 10 T cell receptor beta chains originate from one sample sequenced in a study of identical twins. TCRdb called the 5' RACE reads again in MiXCR, with one record for every CDR3 protein. The sample holds a few hundred thousand distinct CDR3 sequences; roughly 9.5% are singletons and the top ten take roughly 3%. These same records also appear under a second study, on yellow fever vaccine responses in identical twins.

The specimen sequenced was PBMCs. The receptors originated from a woman younger than 35 in good health.

The chain links TRBV19 to TRBJ2-2, with 12 bases identical to TRBD2. The CDR3 runs to 15 residues. CDR1 is LNHDA, CDR2 SQIVND, per germline (reference sequence). V lost 7 bases to trimming and J lost 2 bases; unmatched junction nucleotides: 2. CDR3 nucleotides: TGTGCCAGTAAGACTAGCGGGAGCAACACCGGGGAGCTGTTTTTT. As protein: CASKTSGSNTGELFF. The full variable domain, with the rest looked up from reference TRBV19 and TRBJ2-2, is DGGITQSPKYLFRKEGQNVTLSCEQNLNHDAMYWYRQDPGQGLRLIYYSQIVNDFQKGDIAEGYSVSREKKESFPLTVTSAQKNPTAFYLCASKTSGSNTGELFFGEGSRLTVL.

Only a few counts were recorded for this clonotype. V gene TRBV5-5 combines with J gene TRBJ1-2; D perhaps matches TRBD1 (6 bases). The V gene lost 0 bases and the J gene lost 8 bases, with 17 bases spanning the gap. This CDR3 spans 15 amino acids. The germline V gene has CDR1 SGHKS and CDR2 YYEKEE (reference sequence). CDR3 in DNA: TGTGCCAGCAGCTTGGCAGTAGGGGGAGACGGCGGCTACACCTTC. Protein product: CASSLAVGGDGGYTF.

The J gene is TRBJ2-7, the V gene TRBV20-1, with unresolved D. V shed 0 bases and J shed 2 bases, with 14 bases lying between them. CDR3 length: 15 residues. Germline-derived CDR1 and CDR2 are DFQATT and SNEGSKA (reference sequence). The CDR3 DNA sequence: TGCAGTGCTAGAGATCTTTGGCAGGCCACCTACGAGCAGTACTTC. Translated: CSARDLWQATYEQYF.

This clonotype has ten or more counts. The chain couples TRBV3-1 to TRBJ2-5; maybe TRBD2 (5 bases). V lost 6 bases and J 4 bases, leaving 18 bases between the germline ends. Germline loops: CDR1 LGHDT, CDR2 YNNKEL (reference sequence). The CDR3 totals 15 residues. The CDR3 sequence: CASRPLTSLIETQYF. CDR3 nucleotides: TGTGCCAGCAGGCCTCTCACTAGTTTAATAGAGACCCAGTACTTC.

The chain links TRBV5-1 to TRBJ2-3; TRBD1 matches at 9 bases. From germline, CDR1 is SGHRS and CDR2 YFSETQ. The CDR3 is 15 amino acids. V lost 6 bases, J lost 3 bases, and 8 bases stayed unmatched. DNA for the CDR3: TGCGCCAGCATCGACCGGGACAGGGTAACAGATACGCAGTATTTT. This sequence encodes CASIDRDRVTDTQYF. The full variable domain, rest sourced from reference TRBV5-1 and TRBJ2-3, is KAGVTQTPRYLIKTRGQQVTLSCSPISGHRSVSWYQQTPGQGLQFLFEYFSETQRNKGNFPGRFSGRQFSNSRSEMNVSTLELGDSALYLCASIDRDRVTDTQYFGPGTRLTVL.

This clonotype was counted at least ten times. The chain joins TRBV18 to TRBJ2-2; weak D call: TRBD1 (6 bases). This CDR3 region has 14 residues. The germline CDR1 and CDR2 sequences are KGHSH and LQKENI. Trimming stripped 3 bases from V and 4 bases from J, with 9 bases between. The CDR3: CASSPPGVTGELFF. The CDR3 DNA sequence: TGTGCCAGCTCACCTCCAGGGGTCACCGGGGAGCTGTTTTTT.

The V gene is TRBV3-1, the J gene TRBJ2-2; D unresolved. The CDR3 totals 16 residues. V was shortened by 2 bases and J by 4 bases, with 14 bases between the two germline ends. Germline loops: CDR1 LGHDT, CDR2 YNNKEL (reference sequence). CDR3 sequence reads: CASSQNPSGATGELFF. The CDR3 DNA is TGTGCCAGCAGCCAAAATCCCTCAGGAGCCACCGGGGAGCTGTTTTTT.

This clonotype was recorded many times. The chain carries TRBV27 and TRBJ2-7; no clear D gene. Trimming took 3 bases from V and 3 from J, leaving 6 bases between them. The CDR3 consists of 12 residues. Per the germline V gene, CDR1 is MNHEY and CDR2 is SMNVEV (reference sequence). The CDR3 DNA sequence: TGTGCCAGCAGTTTCCTCGGCTACGAGCAGTACTTC. Translated, it gives CASSFLGYEQYF.

This clonotype appeared a few times. The V call is TRBV24-1, the J call TRBJ2-1; 7 bases agree with TRBD2. Looked up from germline, CDR1 is KGHDR and CDR2 is SFDVKD. The CDR3 consists of 14 residues. Unmatched junction bases numbered 8, after V lost 5 bases and J lost 8 bases. In DNA form, the CDR3 reads TGTGCCACCAGTGTTTGGGGGGGGGACCATGAGCAGTTCTTC. This codes for CATSVWGGDHEQFF.

The genes are TRBV6-2 or TRBV6-3 and TRBJ2-7; D not resolved. Germline V gene data show CDR1 as MNHEY and CDR2 as SVGEGT. Deletions cut 10 bases from V and 6 bases from J, with 13 bases between. This CDR3 contains 11 residues. The CDR3 loop reads CATGWGSEQYF. The CDR3 coding sequence is TGTGCCACCGGATGGGGTAGCGAGCAGTACTTC.